The rows below give T cell receptor beta chains drawn from one sample of a study of cytomegalovirus exposure and HLA in healthy donors. Only in-frame clones appear in the TCRdb table, and some are missing; sequencing was by immunoSEQ multiplex PCR. The repertoire holds about 110,000 clones, with over 65% as singletons. The sequenced material came from PBMCs. The receptors derive from a woman aged 40 to 50 in good health and CMV-seropositive. CDR3s include the opening cysteine and the closing phenylalanine or tryptophan. Each record gives: J gene, V gene, clone size, D gene, CDR3 protein, CDR3 DNA. The D gene is left open where the match is weak. Clone size appears in some rows only: once, few, many, or a class for an expanded clone.

TRBJ1-5 | TRBV6-1 | . | . | CASSEALAANQPQHF | TGTGCCAGCAGTGAAGCATTGGCAGCGAATCAGCCCCAGCATTTT
TRBJ1-6 | TRBV5-1 | . | TRBD1 | CASSLDDRVHSPLHF | TGCGCCAGCAGCTTGGACGACAGGGTCCATTCACCCCTCCACTTT
TRBJ2-3 | TRBV7-3 | . | . | CASSQEGFTDTQYF | TGTGCCAGCAGCCAGGAGGGGTTTACAGATACGCAGTATTTT
TRBJ1-2 | TRBV29-1 | . | . | CSVGQANYGYTF | TGCAGCGTTGGGCAAGCTAACTATGGCTACACCTTC
TRBJ1-5 | TRBV2 | . | . | CASSELSVQPQHF | TGTGCCAGCAGTGAATTATCAGTTCAGCCCCAGCATTTT
TRBJ1-1 | TRBV5-1 | . | . | CASSLDFGREAFF | TGCGCCAGCAGCTTGGATTTTGGCAGGGAAGCTTTCTTT
TRBJ2-5 | TRBV4-1 | . | . | CASSQEGRRQTQYF | TGCGCCAGCAGCCAAGAAGGCAGGAGGCAGACCCAGTACTTC
TRBJ1-2 | TRBV6-1 | once | . | CASYTGTPLGYTF | TGTGCCAGCTATACAGGGACCCCGCTAGGCTACACCTTC
TRBJ1-4 | TRBV25-1 | . | TRBD1 | CASRPEQGREKLFF | TGTGCCAGCAGACCAGAACAGGGGAGGGAAAAACTGTTTTTT
TRBJ1-5 | TRBV7-2 | . | . | CASSLQGNQPQHF | TGTGCCAGCAGCTTACAGGGAAATCAGCCCCAGCATTTT
TRBJ2-1 | TRBV2 | . | TRBD1 | CASRGQGGNEQFF | TGTGCCAGCAGGGGACAGGGTGGAAATGAGCAGTTCTTC
TRBJ1-1 | TRBV5-1 | . | . | CASSLDGTLNTEAFF | TGCGCCAGCAGCTTGGACGGGACACTGAACACTGAAGCTTTCTTT
TRBJ2-3 | TRBV5-1 | . | . | CASREGRLTDTQYF | TGCGCCAGCAGGGAGGGCAGACTCACAGATACGCAGTATTTT
TRBJ2-4 | TRBV5-4 | . | TRBD1 | CASRDRVGIQYF | TGTGCCAGCAGGGACAGGGTAGGCATTCAGTACTTC
TRBJ1-2 | TRBV6-1 | . | TRBD1 | CASSERQGANYGYTF | TGTGCCAGCAGTGAACGACAGGGGGCTAACTATGGCTACACCTTC
TRBJ1-1 | TRBV4-2 | once | . | CASSQAAAMNTEAFF | TGTGCCAGCAGCCAAGCGGCGGCAATGAACACTGAAGCTTTCTTT
TRBJ1-5 | TRBV4-2 | . | TRBD1 | CASSQDGTGYQPQHF | TGTGCCAGCAGCCAAGATGGGACAGGTTATCAGCCCCAGCATTTT
TRBJ1-3 | TRBV9 | . | . | CASSSGTVGRNTIYF | TGTGCCAGCAGCTCGGGGACTGTCGGTCGGAACACCATATATTTT
TRBJ1-2 | TRBV2 | . | . | CASSEQGDYGYTF | TGTGCCAGCAGCGAACAGGGTGACTATGGCTACACCTTC
TRBJ2-1 | TRBV2 | . | TRBD1 | CASSEGQGAREQFF | TGTGCCAGCAGTGAAGGGCAGGGGGCACGAGAGCAGTTCTTC
TRBJ2-1 | TRBV30 | . | TRBD2 | CAWSGTSSYNEQFF | TGTGCCTGGAGCGGGACTAGCTCCTACAATGAGCAGTTCTTC
TRBJ2-1 | TRBV18 | . | TRBD2 | CASSISGGPSYNEQFF | TGTGCCAGCTCAATCAGCGGGGGACCATCCTACAATGAGCAGTTCTTC
TRBJ1-5 | TRBV10-3 | . | . | CAISESQYQPQHF | TGTGCCATCAGTGAGTCTCAATATCAGCCCCAGCATTTT
TRBJ1-2 | TRBV7-2 | . | . | CASRREVFYGYTF | TGTGCCAGCAGAAGGGAGGTATTCTATGGCTACACCTTC
TRBJ1-5 | TRBV30 | . | . | CAWTYGSNQPQHF | TGTGCCTGGACCTACGGGAGCAATCAGCCCCAGCATTTT
TRBJ2-3 | TRBV1 | . | . | CTSSQDEGGGGRGDHTQYF | TGCACCAGCAGCCAAGATGAGGGAGGGGGAGGTCGGGGGGACCATACGCAGTATTTT
TRBJ1-2 | TRBV6-4 | . | . | CASTWGDTNGYTF | TGTGCCAGCACCTGGGGGGATACGAATGGCTACACCTTC
TRBJ2-5 | TRBV29-1 | . | . | CSVRGFETQYF | TGCAGCGTTCGGGGTTTTGAGACCCAGTACTTC
TRBJ2-3 | TRBV11-1 | once | . | CASSAGFGDTQYF | TGTGCCAGCAGCGCGGGTTTCGGAGATACGCAGTATTTT
TRBJ2-7 | TRBV5-1 | . | . | CASSPPGVGFYEQYF | TGCGCCAGCAGCCCCCCAGGGGTGGGGTTTTACGAGCAGTACTTC
TRBJ2-3 | TRBV5-1 | . | TRBD2 | CASSPSRGGQTDTQYF | TGCGCCAGCAGCCCCTCACGGGGGGGCCAGACAGATACGCAGTATTTT
TRBJ1-5 | TRBV19 | . | TRBD1 | CASSYRQGLNQPQHF | TGTGCCAGTAGTTACCGACAGGGCTTGAATCAGCCCCAGCATTTT
TRBJ1-6 | TRBV2 | . | TRBD1 | CASKGQGNSGNSPLHF | TGTGCCAGCAAGGGACAGGGTAATTCGGGCAATTCACCCCTCCACTTT
TRBJ2-7 | TRBV28 | . | . | CASSLGTQPYEQYF | TGTGCCAGCAGTTTGGGGACACAGCCCTACGAGCAGTACTTC
TRBJ2-5 | TRBV4-1 | . | . | CASSHPQGAETQYF | TGCGCCAGCAGCCATCCCCAGGGCGCGGAGACCCAGTACTTC
TRBJ2-7 | TRBV7-8 | few | TRBD2 | CASSLEGRGDEQYF | TGTGCCAGCAGCTTAGAAGGCCGGGGGGACGAGCAGTACTTC
TRBJ1-4 | TRBV4-2 | . | TRBD1 | CASSQEDRGGEKLFF | TGTGCCAGCAGCCAAGAGGACAGGGGGGGGGAAAAACTGTTTTTT
TRBJ1-3 | TRBV30 | . | TRBD1 | CASTTQGLAGNTIYF | TGTGCCTCCACAACACAGGGGCTGGCTGGAAACACCATATATTTT
TRBJ1-2 | TRBV9 | . | . | CASSSPGITNYGYTF | TGTGCCAGCAGCTCTCCCGGGATCACTAACTATGGCTACACCTTC
TRBJ2-3 | TRBV5-1 | . | . | CASSLAAGEDTQYF | TGCGCCAGCAGCTTGGCTGCCGGGGAGGATACGCAGTATTTT
TRBJ1-1 | TRBV13 | few | . | CASSLKTVSMNTEAFF | TGTGCCAGCAGCTTAAAAACAGTGAGCATGAACACTGAAGCTTTCTTT
TRBJ1-5 | TRBV4-1 | few | TRBD1 | CASSQNRGAGQPQHF | TGCGCCAGCAGCCAGAACAGGGGGGCGGGACAGCCCCAGCATTTT
TRBJ2-1 | TRBV6-1 | few | TRBD1 | CASSPDRVSYNEQFF | TGTGCCAGCAGCCCGGACAGGGTCTCCTACAATGAGCAGTTCTTC
TRBJ2-6 | TRBV29-1 | . | TRBD1 | CSVGVGGTGANVLTF | TGCAGCGTTGGGGTAGGGGGCACTGGGGCCAACGTCCTGACTTTC
TRBJ1-5 | TRBV2 | . | . | CASSSQGFRNQPQHF | TGTGCCAGCAGTTCACAGGGTTTTCGCAATCAGCCCCAGCATTTT
TRBJ2-3 | TRBV29-1 | . | . | CSARGSSDTQYF | TGTAGCGCCAGGGGAAGCTCAGATACGCAGTATTTT
TRBJ1-2 | TRBV2 | once | TRBD1 | CASRETGNGYTF | TGTGCCAGCAGGGAGACAGGGAACGGCTACACCTTC
TRBJ1-5 | TRBV5-1 | few | . | CASSFGMDQPQHF | TGCGCCAGCAGCTTTGGCATGGATCAGCCCCAGCATTTT